These 4 T cell receptor beta chains share one sample of origin, sequenced in a study of T cells in localized non-small cell lung cancer. Measured with immunoSEQ multiplex PCR; TCRdb has only the in-frame clones, and not every one. The sample shows around 28,000 clones, around 90% of them seen only once. This material consisted of peripheral blood, taken before any cancer treatment. Every receptor here comes from a woman aged 18-55 years with stage I lung adenocarcinoma.

V is TRBV12-5 and J is TRBJ2-7, with D possibly being TRBD1 or TRBD2 (6 bases each). Germline lookup yields CDR1 LGHNT and CDR2 FRNRAP. The CDR3 runs to 12 residues. The V end was cut by 6 bases, the J end by 6 bases, with 12 bases between. CDR3 bases: TGTGCTAGTGGCTCGGGGGCCGGCGAGCAGTACTTC. This encodes CASGSGAGEQYF. The variable domain in full, with the rest retrieved from reference TRBV12-5 and TRBJ2-7, is DARVTQTPRHKVTEMGQEVTMRCQPILGHNTVFWYRQTMMQGLELLAYFRNRAPLDDSGMPKDRFSAEMPDATLATLKIQPSEPRDSAVYFCASGSGAGEQYFGPGTRLTVT.

The chain joins TRBV27 to TRBJ1-1; D not resolved. V was pared by 6 bases and J by 1 base, with 12 bases between. CDR3 size: 14 residues. Germline V gene sequence: CDR1 MNHEY, CDR2 SMNVEV (reference sequence). The chain's CDR3 is CASRTSGWNTEAFF. CDR3 nucleotides: TGTGCCAGCAGGACATCCGGGTGGAACACTGAAGCTTTCTTT.

The chain joins TRBV11-3 to TRBJ2-5; D might be TRBD1 (6 bases). CDR3 size: 15 residues. With 5 bases removed from V and 4 bases from J, the gap between germline ends came to 17 bases. CDR1 and CDR2 from the germline V gene are SGHNT and YENEEA. DNA for the CDR3: TGTGCCAGCAGCCCGGATGCAGGGGCCCGAGAGACCCAGTACTTC. Residues: CASSPDAGARETQYF.

The chain uses TRBV7-2 and TRBJ1-5, with no clear D. Trimming shortened V by 3 bases and J by 1 base, and 7 bases separated the two germline ends. The CDR3 covers 14 residues. The germline CDR1 and CDR2 sequences are SGHTA and FQGNSA. CDR3 sequence reads: CASSFIGSNQPQHF. CDR3 DNA sequence: TGTGCCAGCAGCTTCATAGGAAGCAATCAGCCCCAGCATTTT.